This T cell receptor (beta chain) was sequenced for a study of shared clonotypes between healthy human individuals. In regard to this clone: The target antigen is unknown.

This was a deep-level run. Measured with immunoSEQ multiplex PCR; TCRdb has only the in-frame clones, and not every one. The top ten clones hold roughly 1% of a sample with about 1,800,000 clones, about 95% of them seen once. It was CD45RO-negative cells, positively selected for CCR7, that made up naive CD8 cells, with terminally differentiated effector memory CD45RA+ cells excluded. General study findings and limits: Generation probabilities were higher for clonotypes shared across all four sorted-subset donors than for unshared ones.

The TCR sequence derives from a young man in good health. Sequencing used naive CD8+ T cells sorted from blood.

This CDR3 is CASSLWGLAGGLNNEQFF. CDR3 DNA: TGTGCCAGCAGTTTATGGGGTCTAGCGGGAGGGCTTAACAATGAGCAGTTCTTC. J is TRBJ2-1 and V is TRBV27; 12 bases are a match to TRBD2. The CDR3 spans 18 residues. V shed 1 base and J 5 bases; nucleotides not matched to a gene: 9. The germline V gene has CDR1 MNHEY and CDR2 SMNVEV (reference sequence).